These 18 T cell receptor beta chains were sequenced from one sample in a study of vaccination effects on CD4 cells after COVID-19. Measured with immunoSEQ multiplex PCR; TCRdb has only the in-frame clones, and not every one. This sample has about 40,000 clones, with more than 65% found just once. Which antigens these TCRs recognize remains unknown. The culture ran for 10 days before CD4+ T cells were isolated. All study participants received two doses of BNT162b2 or mRNA-1273 vaccine. Sequencing used CD4+ T cells from PBMCs cultured without peptide, obtained after COVID-19 vaccination. These receptors originate from a human donor who received a COVID-19 vaccine.

The CDR3 bases are TGTGCCAGCAGCCAAGATCAGGCGGGTCGTGGGTCAAGGGTCTCCTACGAGCAGTACTTC. Protein sequence: CASSQDQAGRGSRVSYEQYF. V usage is TRBV3-1 (or the pseudogene TRBV3-2) and J usage is TRBJ2-7; D may be TRBD2 (5 bases). The V end lost 0 bases, the J end lost 0 bases, and 24 bases lay between the germline ends. The CDR3 length is 20 residues. Germline V gene lookup returns CDR1 LGHDT and CDR2 YNNKEL (reference sequence).

This clone was recorded a few times. The V and J genes are TRBV7-8 and TRBJ1-1; D gene ambiguous. Per the germline V gene, CDR1 is SGHVS and CDR2 is FQNEAQ. The CDR3 is 12 residues long. V lost 3 bases, J lost 5 bases, and 7 bases lay in between. Written as DNA, the CDR3 is TGTGCCAGCAGCTTTAGTCGGACTGAAGCTTTCTTT. It specifies CASSFSRTEAFF.

J is TRBJ1-3 and V is TRBV5-1, with D possibly TRBD1 on 5 matching bases. This CDR3 is 15 amino acids long. The V gene lost 2 bases and the J gene lost 3 bases, with 12 bases spanning the gap. Germline V gives CDR1 SGHRS, CDR2 YFSETQ. The DNA for the CDR3 is TGCGCCAGCAGCTTAGAGGGGCTCAGTGGAAACACCATATATTTT. This gives the protein CASSLEGLSGNTIYF.

CDR3 loop: CASSVVGPTDTQYF. For the CDR3, the DNA is TGTGCCAGCAGTGTTGTGGGGCCCACAGATACGCAGTATTTT. The chain carries TRBV2 and TRBJ2-3, with a tentative D call TRBD1 (5 bases). CDR1 and CDR2 (germline): SNHLY, FYNNEI. Trimming took 4 bases from V and 2 from J, leaving 10 bases between them. The CDR3 consists of 14 residues.

V is TRBV27 and J is TRBJ2-1; D remains unclear. Per germline, CDR1 MNHEY and CDR2 SMNVEV (reference sequence). V lost 5 bases and J lost 4, with 3 bases in between. CDR3 size: 11 residues. Written as DNA, the CDR3 is TGTGCCAGCAGTAGGTACAATGAGCAGTTCTTC. Amino acid sequence: CASSRYNEQFF.

V usage is TRBV19 and J usage is TRBJ1-1; 7 bases map to TRBD1. The germline V gene encodes CDR1 LNHDA and CDR2 SQIVND (reference sequence). V shed 9 bases, J shed 0 bases, and the junction held 7 bases outside the gene matches. The CDR3 consists of 14 residues. Here the CDR3 DNA reads TGTGCCAGCGCGGGACAGATCGTGAACACTGAAGCTTTCTTT. It is translated as CASAGQIVNTEAFF.

DNA of the CDR3: TGTGCCAGCAGTCCGCTAGCGGGGGGAGGAGAGACCCAGTACTTC. This gives the protein CASSPLAGGGETQYF. The chain recombines TRBV6-5 with TRBJ2-5; 11 nucleotides agree with TRBD2. V lost 5 bases, J lost 4 bases, and 6 bases stayed unmatched. The germline V gene has CDR1 MNHEY and CDR2 SVGAGI. CDR3 size: 15 residues.

The chain joins TRBV30 to TRBJ1-1; TRBD1 is a possible D gene (6 bases). CDR1 and CDR2 from the germline V gene are GTSNPN and SVGIG (reference sequence). The CDR3 consists of 13 residues. Trimming cost V 7 bases and J 0 bases, with 12 bases left between them. CDR3 DNA sequence: TGTGCCTCGTCAACAGGGTTGAACACTGAAGCTTTCTTT. The encoded protein is CASSTGLNTEAFF.

By share, this clone counts as medium-sized. The same CDR3 also results from other DNA sequences found in this sample. This rearrangement joins TRBV4-1 to TRBJ2-5; weak D call: TRBD1 (6 bases). Trimming took off 4 bases at V and 5 bases at J, with 17 bases between the two ends. CDR1 and CDR2 (germline): MGHRA, YSYEKL. This CDR3 has 15 residues. The CDR3 sequence: CASSPEDSPRETQYF. Here the CDR3 DNA reads TGCGCCAGCAGCCCTGAGGACAGCCCTCGGGAGACCCAGTACTTC.

This clone appeared a few times. V and J are TRBV19 and TRBJ2-2; 10 positions match TRBD2. The CDR3 totals 18 residues. The V and J ends lost 3 bases and 2 bases, in that order; junction bases with no gene match: 9. Germline CDR1 reads LNHDA; CDR2 reads SQIVND (reference sequence). The CDR3 region is CASSIEGGLALNTGELFF. For the CDR3, the DNA is TGTGCCAGTAGTATCGAGGGGGGACTAGCGCTTAACACCGGGGAGCTGTTTTTT.

This clone appeared once. DNA for the CDR3: TGTGCCAGCAGCGTAAGTTCGGTCGCCACTGAAGCTTTCTTT. Translating it yields CASSVSSVATEAFF. The chain has TRBV9 and TRBJ1-1; the D is unclear. V was pared by 1 base and J by 4 bases, with 11 bases between. This CDR3 contains 14 residues. Germline values: CDR1 SGDLS, CDR2 YYNGEE.

The chain combines TRBV7-8 with TRBJ1-1; unclear D gene. Trimming shortened V by 4 bases and J by 2 bases, and 11 bases separated the two germline ends. The CDR3 runs to 14 residues. Germline V gene data show CDR1 as SGHVS and CDR2 as FQNEAQ. CDR3 amino acids: CASSYSTVNTEAFF. As DNA, the CDR3 is TGTGCCAGCAGCTACTCTACAGTCAACACTGAAGCTTTCTTT.

This clone was found a few times. The chain recombines TRBV19 with TRBJ1-3; D is undetermined. The CDR3 contains 13 residues. Germline V lookup: CDR1 LNHDA, CDR2 SQIVND (reference sequence). Trimming stripped 7 bases from V and 1 base from J, with 8 bases between. CDR3 nucleotide sequence: TGTGCCAGTACCGAGAGGTCTGGAAACACCATATATTTT. This translates into CASTERSGNTIYF. Complete variable domain (other parts from reference TRBV19 and TRBJ1-3): DGGITQSPKYLFRKEGQNVTLSCEQNLNHDAMYWYRQDPGQGLRLIYYSQIVNDFQKGDIAEGYSVSREKKESFPLTVTSAQKNPTAFYLCASTERSGNTIYFGEGSWLTVV.

This clone was detected once. The chain has TRBV3-1 (or the pseudogene TRBV3-2) and TRBJ2-5, with D perhaps matching TRBD1 or TRBD2 (5 bases each). The V end lost 1 base, the J end lost 5 bases, and 17 bases lay between the germline ends. The CDR3 runs 16 residues. Germline V gene data show CDR1 as LGHDT and CDR2 as YNNKEL (reference sequence). The chain's CDR3 is CASSQGGWGSGETQYF. In DNA form, the CDR3 reads TGTGCCAGCAGCCAAGGAGGGTGGGGGAGTGGCGAGACCCAGTACTTC.

The genes are TRBV29-1 and TRBJ1-1; 7 bases line up with TRBD1. Looked up from germline, CDR1 is SQVTM and CDR2 is ANQGSEA. The CDR3 is 13 residues long. The trim removed 7 bases at V and 4 bases at J, leaving 9 bases unmatched. The CDR3 coding sequence is TGCAGCGGAAGCGACAGGGTGGGCACTGAAGCTTTCTTT. It is translated as CSGSDRVGTEAFF.

The V gene is TRBV7-2, the J gene TRBJ2-3; D call uncertain. Looked up from germline, CDR1 is SGHTA and CDR2 is FQGNSA. Trimming left V 5 bases short and J 0 bases short, with 6 bases between. The CDR3 runs 13 residues. CDR3 region: CASSLPSTDTQYF. CDR3 sequence (DNA): TGTGCCAGCAGCCTCCCGAGCACAGATACGCAGTATTTT. Full variable domain (missing parts from reference TRBV7-2 and TRBJ2-3): GAGVSQSPSNKVTEKGKDVELRCDPISGHTALYWYRQSLGQGLEFLIYFQGNSAPDKSGLPSDRFSAERTGGSVSTLTIQRTQQEDSAVYLCASSLPSTDTQYFGPGTRLTVL.

The chain couples TRBV6-6 to TRBJ1-2; D is perhaps TRBD1 (6 bases). The CDR3 is made up of 15 amino acids. Germline CDR1 and CDR2: MNHNY and SVGAGI (reference sequence). Between the trimmed V and J ends, which lost 5 bases and 3 bases, there was a span of 16 bases. The CDR3 DNA reads as TGTGCCAGCAGTACAGGGACGGGGGGGCACTATGGCTACACCTTC. Translating it yields CASSTGTGGHYGYTF.

The chain uses TRBV5-1 and TRBJ2-1, with D uncertain. The CDR3 is 12 amino acids. Looked up from germline, CDR1 is SGHRS and CDR2 is YFSETQ. Trimming pared 3 bases from V and 6 bases from J, leaving 7 bases between. CDR3: CASSSDINEQFF. CDR3 coding DNA: TGCGCCAGCAGCTCCGATATCAATGAGCAGTTCTTC.